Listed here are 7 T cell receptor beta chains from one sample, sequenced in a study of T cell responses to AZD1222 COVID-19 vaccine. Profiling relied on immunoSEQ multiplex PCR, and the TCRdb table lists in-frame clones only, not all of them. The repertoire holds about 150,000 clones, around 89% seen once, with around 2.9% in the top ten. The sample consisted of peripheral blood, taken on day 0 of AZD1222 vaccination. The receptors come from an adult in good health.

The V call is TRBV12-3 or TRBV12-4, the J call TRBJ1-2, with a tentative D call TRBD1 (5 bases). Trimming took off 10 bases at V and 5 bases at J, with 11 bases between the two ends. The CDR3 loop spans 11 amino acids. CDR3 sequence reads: CATGRGYGYTF. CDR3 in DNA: TGTGCCACGGGGAGGGGATATGGCTACACCTTC.

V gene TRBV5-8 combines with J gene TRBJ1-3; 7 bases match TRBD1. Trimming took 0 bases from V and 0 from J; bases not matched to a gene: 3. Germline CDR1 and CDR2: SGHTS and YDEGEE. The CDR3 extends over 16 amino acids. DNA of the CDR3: TGTGCCAGCAGCTTGGTGGACAGGCCCTCTGGAAACACCATATATTTT. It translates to CASSLVDRPSGNTIYF. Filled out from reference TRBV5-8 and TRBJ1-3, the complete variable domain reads EAGVTQSPTHLIKTRGQQATLRCSPISGHTSVYWYQQALGLGLQFLLWYDEGEERNRGNFPPRFSGRQFPNYSSELNVNALELEDSALYLCASSLVDRPSGNTIYFGEGSWLTVV.

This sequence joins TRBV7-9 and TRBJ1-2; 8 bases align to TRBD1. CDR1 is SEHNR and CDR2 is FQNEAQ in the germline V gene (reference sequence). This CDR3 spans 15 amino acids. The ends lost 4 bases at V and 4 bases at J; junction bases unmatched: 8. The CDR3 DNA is TGTGCCAGCAGCTCGTCAGGGGGCAAAGGCTATGGCTACACCTTC. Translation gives CASSSSGGKGYGYTF.

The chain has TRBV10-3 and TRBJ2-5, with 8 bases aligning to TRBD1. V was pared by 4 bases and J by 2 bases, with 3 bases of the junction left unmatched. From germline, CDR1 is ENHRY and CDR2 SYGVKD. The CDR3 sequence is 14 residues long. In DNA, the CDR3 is TGTGCCATCAGTGGACAGGGGAGACAAGAGACCCAGTACTTC. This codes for CAISGQGRQETQYF.

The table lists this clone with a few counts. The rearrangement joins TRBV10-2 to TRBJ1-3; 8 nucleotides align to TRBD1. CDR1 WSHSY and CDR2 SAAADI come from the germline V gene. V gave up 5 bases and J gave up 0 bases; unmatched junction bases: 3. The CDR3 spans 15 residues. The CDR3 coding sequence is TGCGCCAGCAGTTCTCAGGGGGCCTCTGGAAACACCATATATTTT. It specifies CASSSQGASGNTIYF.

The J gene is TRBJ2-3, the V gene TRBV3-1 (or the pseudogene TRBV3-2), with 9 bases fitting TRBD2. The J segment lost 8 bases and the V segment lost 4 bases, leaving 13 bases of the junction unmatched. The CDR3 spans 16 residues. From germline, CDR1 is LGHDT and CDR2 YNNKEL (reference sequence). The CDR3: CASSPGLGGGGGTQYF. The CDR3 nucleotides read TGTGCCAGCAGCCCCGGACTCGGGGGCGGGGGGGGTACGCAGTATTTT.

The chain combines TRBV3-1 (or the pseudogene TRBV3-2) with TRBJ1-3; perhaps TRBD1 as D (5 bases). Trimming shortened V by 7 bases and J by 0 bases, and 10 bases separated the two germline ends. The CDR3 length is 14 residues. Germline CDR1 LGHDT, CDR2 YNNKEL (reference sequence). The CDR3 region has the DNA TGTGCCAGCACCTATGGGGGCTCTGGAAACACCATATATTTT. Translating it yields CASTYGGSGNTIYF.